This entry is about one TCR beta chain. This clonotype was detected a few times. Its recognized antigen is unknown. No quality values exist for individual bases; no much larger clone is one base distant. The record originates from a study of response to subunit inactivated influenza vaccine (dated by TCRdb to the late 2010s). Context from the whole study: Deep quantitative T cell receptor repertoire profiling was used in the study to track responses to a trivalent subunit inactivated influenza vaccine. What the study reported, not specific to this receptor: It was suggested by the authors that each seasonal influenza vaccination may recruit only a limited number of new T cells.

The library relied on RT-PCR. Sequencer: Illumina HiSeq 2500. Using fastp trimming at Q25 and MiXCR clonotype assembly, TCRdb reanalyzed the public sequencing data and kept in-frame beta chains. A single entry per CDR3 protein holds the most common genes and DNA from its merged rows. A total of approximately 500,000 distinct CDR3 sequences appear in this sample, approximately 20% of them only once. The ten largest make up 2.5% to 3% of the sample. V lost 0 bases and J lost 6 bases; the stretch between them is 9 bases long. Spanning cysteine to phenylalanine, the CDR3 consists of 13 amino acids. The retained sequence is limited to the CDR3, 39 bases, with the frame set at the first base. Reading the germline V gene gives CDR1 LGHNA and CDR2 YSLEER. These data also featured in a second study, about T cells expressing NK-cell markers. Drawing on the second study: The TCR beta cDNA libraries were made using 5'RACE template switching, a step that added both a universal primer site and unique molecular identifiers. Three sorted T-cell subsets (CD3+CD56+NKG2C+, CD3+CD56+NKG2C- and CD3+CD56-NKG2C+) from about 8 donors had their TCR beta-chain repertoires profiled. Seven of the eight sequenced donors were HCMV-seropositive and one was HCMV-seronegative. In several experiments an anti-gammadeltaTCR antibody was added to restrict sorting to alphabetaTCR-expressing T cells. In over five donors, the dominant CD3+CD56+NKG2C+ clonotypes were among the top 10 CD8+ clonotypes and accounted for about 1.0-7.5% of CD8+ T cells. Those dominant clonotypes were again the most abundant among CD3+CD56-NKG2C+ cells in four donors, at roughly 25-60.1%. It remained unclear whether the expanded NKG2C-expressing T cell clones were specific for HCMV antigens. The study sequenced eight donors, all healthy volunteers chosen at random: three men and five women. To determine HCMV serostatus, a commercial ELISA kit was used to detect HCMV-specific IgG in serum. Peripheral blood mononuclear cells were isolated from blood by Ficoll density gradient centrifugation. Magnetic immunoseparation with Miltenyi isolation kits was used to isolate CD4+ and CD8+ T cells from PBMC. Priming for cDNA synthesis came from the TCR beta constant segment, and two successive PCR amplification steps followed. The libraries were sequenced on Illumina HiSeq 2000/2500, MiSeq or NextSeq, producing 2 x 150 bp reads. MIGEC was used to demultiplex reads and group the reads by UMI, and MiTCR was used to assemble and quantify clonotypes. To exclude erroneous sequences, only TCR cDNA sequences supported by at least two reads were retained. The tcR package was used for downstream repertoire analysis, with clonotypes matched between fractions based on CDR3 nucleotide sequence plus V segment. Antigen specificity was annotated against VDJdb with VDJmatch, allowing one amino acid substitution in CDR3.

Rearrangement joined TRBV4-3 to TRBJ2-7, and perhaps TRBD2 as D gene, on 5 matching bases. The source of this sequence is a man aged 50-60 years who received an inactivated influenza vaccine. Donor details come from another sample of the same person, matched by shared clones. The sample consisted of CD4+ T cells sorted from PBMCs, taken roughly 12 days after vaccination. The CDR3 region has the sequence CASSQERVGEQYF. In nucleotides, the sequence is TGCGCCAGCAGCCAAGAGAGGGTGGGCGAGCAGTACTTC.